This entry features one T cell receptor (beta chain) sequence. This CDR3 comprises 12 residues. V dropped 0 bases and J dropped 11 bases, with 10 bases sitting between them. Germline lookup yields CDR1 LGHDT and CDR2 YNNKEL (reference sequence). This entry is derived from a study of identical twins. Each CDR3 protein gets one entry after TCRdb re-called the 5' RACE reads with MiXCR. The table has fewer than 250,000 distinct CDR3 sequences, roughly 10% seen once. Healthy Caucasians were all of the donors. This chain connects TRBV3-1 to TRBJ1-1; the D is unclear. Sequencing input: memory (CD45RO+) T cells sorted from blood. The source of this sequence is a woman in her late teens or twenties in good health. CDR3 DNA sequence: TGTGCCAGCAGCCAAGATCCTAGGATCGCTTTCTTT. Translated: CASSQDPRIAFF.